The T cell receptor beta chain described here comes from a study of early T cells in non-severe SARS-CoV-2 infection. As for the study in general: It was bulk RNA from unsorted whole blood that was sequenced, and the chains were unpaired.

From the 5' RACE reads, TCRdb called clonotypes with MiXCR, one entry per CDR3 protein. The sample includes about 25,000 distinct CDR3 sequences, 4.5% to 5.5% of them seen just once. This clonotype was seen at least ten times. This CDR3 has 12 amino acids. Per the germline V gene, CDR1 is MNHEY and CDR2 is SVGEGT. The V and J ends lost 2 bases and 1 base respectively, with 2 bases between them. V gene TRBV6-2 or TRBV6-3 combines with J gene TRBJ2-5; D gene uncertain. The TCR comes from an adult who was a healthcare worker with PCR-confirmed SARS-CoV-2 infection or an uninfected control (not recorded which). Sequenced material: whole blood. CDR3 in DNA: TGTGCCAGCAGTTACACCCAAGAGACCCAGTACTTC. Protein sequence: CASSYTQETQYF.